These T cell receptor beta chains were read from a single sample in a study of cytomegalovirus exposure and HLA in healthy donors. Assay: immunoSEQ multiplex PCR; the TCRdb copy retains only in-frame clones and omits some. This table holds some 100,000 clones, roughly 74% found once. The sequenced sample consisted of PBMCs. All receptors derive from a woman aged 18-29 years in good health and CMV-seropositive. CDR3s leave out the opening cysteine and the closing phenylalanine or tryptophan. D genes are given only for firm matches.

J gene: TRBJ1-5; D gene: .; V gene: TRBV4-3; CDR3 protein: ASSQGREGQPQH
J gene: TRBJ1-2; D gene: TRBD1; V gene: TRBV4-2; CDR3 protein: ASSQAPGQGFGGYT
J gene: TRBJ2-7; D gene: TRBD2; V gene: TRBV28; CDR3 protein: ASSTTGTSSYEQY
J gene: TRBJ1-5; D gene: .; V gene: TRBV27; CDR3 protein: ASSFPVRVQH
J gene: TRBJ1-5; D gene: TRBD1; V gene: TRBV6-6; CDR3 protein: ASSSTGQGGSGPQH
J gene: TRBJ1-2; D gene: TRBD1; V gene: TRBV29-1; CDR3 protein: SVAQGASGYT
J gene: TRBJ1-5; D gene: TRBD1; V gene: TRBV4-1; CDR3 protein: ASSQDTNRGRGQPQH
J gene: TRBJ2-2; D gene: .; V gene: TRBV30; CDR3 protein: AWSVQGGELF
J gene: TRBJ2-2; D gene: .; V gene: TRBV5-1; CDR3 protein: ASRGHDTGELF
J gene: TRBJ1-5; D gene: TRBD1; V gene: TRBV11-2; CDR3 protein: ASSSDRGREQPQH
J gene: TRBJ2-3; D gene: .; V gene: TRBV27; CDR3 protein: ASSLLAHTDTQY
J gene: TRBJ2-3; D gene: TRBD1; V gene: TRBV5-6; CDR3 protein: ASSFWWQGAYTQY
J gene: TRBJ2-4; D gene: .; V gene: TRBV28; CDR3 protein: ASSPGGSLAKNIQY
J gene: TRBJ2-7; D gene: .; V gene: TRBV6-5; CDR3 protein: ASSYSGPSDEQY
J gene: TRBJ1-6; D gene: .; V gene: TRBV5-1; CDR3 protein: ASSLGAKNSPLH
J gene: TRBJ1-1; D gene: .; V gene: TRBV7-3; CDR3 protein: ASNQGGVNTEAF
J gene: TRBJ2-5; D gene: TRBD2; V gene: TRBV29-1; CDR3 protein: SVAGGPETQY
J gene: TRBJ2-7; D gene: TRBD2; V gene: TRBV5-1; CDR3 protein: ASSLPLAGGSSYEQY
J gene: TRBJ1-3; D gene: TRBD1; V gene: TRBV10-3; CDR3 protein: AIRGQGENTIY
J gene: TRBJ2-7; D gene: .; V gene: TRBV6-5; CDR3 protein: ASSASGFLSYEQY
J gene: TRBJ1-4; D gene: .; V gene: TRBV19; CDR3 protein: ASSSQGSEKLF
J gene: TRBJ1-2; D gene: .; V gene: TRBV19; CDR3 protein: ASSSTGYGYT
J gene: TRBJ2-5; D gene: TRBD1; V gene: TRBV5-1; CDR3 protein: ASSWTGPSAEQY
J gene: TRBJ2-3; D gene: TRBD1; V gene: TRBV15; CDR3 protein: ATSPRDRITDTQY
J gene: TRBJ2-6; D gene: TRBD1; V gene: TRBV11-3; CDR3 protein: ASSPGQGLSGANVLT
J gene: TRBJ2-5; D gene: .; V gene: TRBV7-9; CDR3 protein: ASSFRGGAEETQY
J gene: TRBJ2-2; D gene: TRBD2; V gene: TRBV9; CDR3 protein: ASSHQRGGNTGELF
J gene: TRBJ2-7; D gene: TRBD1; V gene: TRBV2; CDR3 protein: ASSEAGTVPYEQY
J gene: TRBJ2-7; D gene: TRBD2; V gene: TRBV14; CDR3 protein: ASSHALTSGRPEQY
J gene: TRBJ2-5; D gene: TRBD1; V gene: TRBV2; CDR3 protein: ASSESWDRGPETQY
J gene: TRBJ2-3; D gene: TRBD2; V gene: TRBV5-1; CDR3 protein: ASSLGFGTILADTQY
J gene: TRBJ2-1; D gene: .; V gene: TRBV5-6; CDR3 protein: ASSLRGSPDEQF
J gene: TRBJ2-1; D gene: .; V gene: TRBV11-2; CDR3 protein: ASSLDLGSSYNEQF
J gene: TRBJ2-3; D gene: .; V gene: TRBV7-8; CDR3 protein: ASSLGLQRVTDTQY
J gene: TRBJ2-3; D gene: TRBD2; V gene: TRBV7-2; CDR3 protein: ASSPKWGSGGAADTQY